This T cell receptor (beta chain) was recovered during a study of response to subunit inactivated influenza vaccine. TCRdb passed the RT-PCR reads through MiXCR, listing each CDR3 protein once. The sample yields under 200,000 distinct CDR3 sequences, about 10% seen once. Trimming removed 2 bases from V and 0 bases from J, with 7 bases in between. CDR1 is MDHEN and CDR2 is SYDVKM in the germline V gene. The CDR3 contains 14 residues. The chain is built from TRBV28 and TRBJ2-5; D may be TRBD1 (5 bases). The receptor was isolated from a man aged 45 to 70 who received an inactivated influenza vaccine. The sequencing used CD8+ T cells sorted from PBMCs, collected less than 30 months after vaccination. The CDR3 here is CASSLSRDQETQYF. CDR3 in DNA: TGTGCCAGCAGTTTAAGCAGGGACCAAGAGACCCAGTACTTC. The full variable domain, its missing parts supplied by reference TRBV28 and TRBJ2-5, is DVKVTQSSRYLVKRTGEKVFLECVQDMDHENMFWYRQDPGLGLRLIYFSYDVKMKEKGDIPEGYSVSREKKERFSLILESASTNQTSMYLCASSLSRDQETQYFGPGTRLLVL.